This entry features one T cell receptor beta chain sequence. It lacks a known antigen. Base qualities were left out, and no much larger clone turns up one base away. Libraries came from the immunoSEQ multiplex PCR assay. A mixture of 60 forward primers for TCR Vbeta segments and 13 reverse primers for TCR Jbeta segments was used in the multiplex PCR. Amplification of the CDR3 region of rearranged TCR beta genes was performed with a multiplex PCR assay on genomic DNA. The amplified TCR beta libraries were sequenced on the Illumina HiSeq System as 87-base-pair reads. The authors' pipeline ran thus. Across the 670 or so repertoires, a later analysis counted roughly 84 million unique TCR beta chains, 8.5 million to 12 million of which were shared by at least two donors. A nearest-neighbor algorithm error-corrected the raw reads and collapsed the reads into unique sequences, merging closely related sequences to remove PCR and sequencing errors. Alignment of CDR3 sequences to IMGT reference sequences was used to assign V, D and J gene segments. Each retained sequence needed at least a six-nucleotide match to both a V gene segment and a J gene segment. Rearrangements were called productive when the CDR3 lacked stop codons and stayed in frame with V and J; all others were non-productive. Following IMGT convention, CDR3 was defined as the stretch from the second conserved V-encoded cysteine up to the conserved J-encoded phenylalanine. In an earlier analysis of around 540 of the donors, sequences lacking an unambiguous match to a single V gene segment were excluded. An earlier analysis of 587 of the donors classified V segments as functional when productive rearrangements were above 56.7% and as segregating when the standard deviation between donors was above 5%. A statistical classification framework was built for diagnosing cytomegalovirus status from the catalog of TCR beta chain sequences. A later analysis assigned V and J genes by comparing TCR nucleotide sequences with IMGT/GENE-DB human TR gene sequences. Using the TCRdist pipeline, a later analysis assigned CDR3 sequences along with most-parsimonious VDJ recombination scenarios. A later analysis defined each TCR beta chain by its CDR3 amino acid sequence plus V-gene family, and excluded reads lacking a unique V-gene family. In a later analysis, around 650 highly shared, low-generation-probability nucleotide sequences were removed to address suspected cross-contamination and a sequencing artifact. In a later analysis, a clonal expansion index was calculated for each public chain from normalized within-repertoire ranks of inferred template counts. A later analysis computed generation probabilities with a VDJ recombination model fitted to out-of-frame rearrangements, and checked the results against IGoR. In a later analysis, hypergeometric tests were used to score TCR-TCR, TCR-HLA and TCR-CMV co-occurrence, with a repertoire-size bias correction applied to TCR pairs. A later analysis estimated false discovery rates by permuting HLA or CMV assignments 20 times. In a later analysis, co-occurring TCRs were grouped using DBSCAN, with TCRdist sequence similarity added in when clustering inside HLA-allele-positive subsets. For co-occurrence clustering, repertoires with fewer than 30,000 or more than 120,000 public chains were excluded, along with 4 to 6 repertoires with anomalous nucleotide sharing. Here the immuneACCESS table is served through TCRdb, limited to in-frame sequences with V and J called. Missing clones are a known gap in these copies; in checked studies unresolved V genes cover under half, and the rest lacks a known reason. The V and J calls and clone size were taken over from that table, and D and trimming were inferred from the DNA. A total of about 80,000 clones appear in this sample, about 80% of them only once. The ten top clones hold roughly 25% of the sample.

This entry belongs to a study of cytomegalovirus exposure and HLA in healthy donors (dated by TCRdb to the late 2010s). About the investigation overall: In an earlier analysis of roughly 500 of the donors, under 300 Gb of sequence data and 90 million to 120 million unique TCR beta sequences from 180 million or so T cells were reported. Of the approximately 400 genotyped donors, approximately 80% fell in the genetic ancestry cluster associated with self-reported Caucasian donors. The study aimed to test whether signatures of past pathogen exposure could be identified by cataloging public T cell receptors. In an earlier analysis of a few hundred of the donors, high-throughput TCR beta sequencing was used to judge whether each TCR beta V gene segment behaved as functional or pseudogenic. To predict cytomegalovirus infection status, the study brought together high-throughput TCR immunosequencing, statistical association of individual TCRs with disease status, and machine learning. Class I and class II HLA loci were covered by the typing at four-digit resolution. Genome-wide SNP genotypes for about three fifths of the roughly 670 donors were used in a later genetic analysis, which treated that subset as a discovery cohort. Donor age, sex, ethnicity and CMV serostatus were compiled alongside the repertoire data. All discovery cohort repertoires had been generated on a single sequencing platform. Among 300 to 450 genotyped donors of the cohort, an average of approximately 230,000 unique TCR beta nucleotide sequences were sequenced per donor, around 20% of them non-productive. An early release covering over 500 HLA-typed donors comprised 300 to 350 gigabases of sequencing data and about 90 million unique TCR sequences. Roughly 5 DR-DQ haplotypes were handled as single units for association and clustering because linkage in the cohort was strong. Using immunosequencing, the study profiled T cell repertoires from 500 to 800 subjects and related those repertoires to cytomegalovirus serostatus. Typing coverage varied by locus: roughly 620-640 donors for A, B, C, DRB1 and DQB1; roughly 510 for DQA1; 606 for DPA1; under 490 for DPB1. Rather than using new phenotypic data, the later analysis identified candidate immune exposures from TCR beta sequences and from how often those sequences occurred across donors. To study patterns of TCR occurrence, a later analysis re-analyzed previously published TCR beta repertoires from 700 or so donors and added high-resolution HLA genotyping. Besides the first cohort of hundreds of subjects, a separate validation cohort made up of 120 different subjects was used.

Study-wide findings and limitations: In a later analysis, TCR association rates were found to vary across HLA loci, with the most associated TCRs seen for DRB1 alleles and the fewest for HLA-C alleles. When HLA alleles, especially DR and DQ, strongly co-occurred, TCR associations were difficult to assign to individual alleles. A further reported finding was that TCR beta sequences accurately predicted the HLA-A and HLA-B alleles for most subjects in the first cohort. CMV serostatus was the only immune exposure information available for the cohort. Broadly in line with IMGT annotations, most TCR beta V segments showed up in productive rearrangements about 87% or about 30% of the time in an earlier analysis of 587 of the donors. In a later analysis, most CMV-associated TCR beta chains were found to appear HLA-restricted, with HLA associations seemingly driven largely by CMV exposure. In a later analysis, HLA-associated TCR beta chains showed more clonal expansion and lower generation probabilities than non-associated chains that were equally common. According to a later analysis, parvovirus B19, influenza, CMV and Epstein-Barr virus appeared linked to several top co-occurrence clusters. Roughly uniform sequencing depth across donors was assumed in presence/absence analyses, although this assumption may not hold. A cluster of highly shared sequence variants was judged likely to be a technical artifact of the sequencing pipeline. In vitro tests confirmed that three of the cytomegalovirus-associated TCR beta chains recognize cytomegalovirus antigens. Because HLA typing was unavailable for some donors at each locus, only the typed subset was used in association tests. Specific HLA alleles were associated with over 15,000 TCR beta sequences at a false discovery rate of 0.05 in a later analysis. V-gene and J-gene trimming of TCR beta chains was associated with a missense DCLRE1C variant in a later genetic analysis, and the association was replicated in an independent cohort. The authors suggested that the approach could potentially be generalized to other disease states and immunological phenotypes. In the study, 150 to 200 TCR beta chains were listed as associated with cytomegalovirus. Linkage disequilibrium might explain the correlated functional status among segregating V segments, but an unknown experimental factor could not be ruled out. Most TCR sequences were observed very rarely across donors, whereas some public TCRs were present in many individuals. The cohort was sequenced for TCR beta chains only, and without alpha or paired-chain data the features that could be detected were limited. The classifier was reported to diagnose cytomegalovirus status with high specificity and sensitivity in both the original and validation cohorts. The earlier analysis of approximately 590 of the donors excluded roughly 17 rarely observed V segments, including chromosome 9 orphons, because counts were too low. Because the 87-base-pair reads could not distinguish some IMGT-functional V segments, including TRBV6-2 and TRBV6-3, those segments were excluded. Compared with the roughly 720-donor mean, donors in an Asian-associated ancestry cluster had fewer N-insertions in productive TCRs, according to a later genetic analysis.

CDR1 and CDR2 are drawn from the germline V gene (reference sequence): SEHNR, FQNEAQ. Trimming at the junction amounts to 5 bases on V and 1 base on J, and the germline ends lie 17 bases apart. The CDR3, cysteine through phenylalanine, is 16 amino acids long. Just CDR3 DNA is preserved here, 48 bases in frame from base 1. The cohort consisted of approximately 690 healthy bone marrow donors. At the time of sampling, all cohort members were nominally healthy, though unrecorded immune exposures were likely present. The donor tested CMV seropositive, placing the donor among the roughly 300 seropositive members of the cohort. A peripheral blood sample was provided by each donor, and peripheral blood mononuclear cells were used for TCR beta sequencing. Genomic DNA was extracted from the blood cell samples with the Qiagen DNeasy Blood Extraction Kit.

Sequenced input: PBMCs. The chain is made from TRBV7-9 and TRBJ1-1; a weak D assignment points to TRBD1 (6 bases agree). The clonotype comes from a woman in her forties or fifties in good health and CMV-seropositive. The DNA sequence is TGTGCCAGCAGCATCCCCAGGGGACGGGGGAACACTGAAGCTTTCTTT. This encodes CASSIPRGRGNTEAFF.